These 13 T cell receptor beta chains originate from one sample sequenced in a study of cytomegalovirus exposure and HLA in healthy donors. Using immunoSEQ multiplex PCR, the repertoire was profiled, and TCRdb retains in-frame clones only, with some absent. In the table there are 55,000 to 75,000 clones, 90% to 96% of which are singletons. The sequencing sample was made of PBMCs. These receptors were taken from a woman aged 18-30 years in good health and CMV-seronegative.

This chain joins TRBV9 and TRBJ2-2; 12 positions agree with TRBD2. Germline loops: CDR1 SGDLS, CDR2 YYNGEE. The CDR3 covers 15 residues. V gave up 4 bases and J gave up 7 bases; unmatched junction bases: 5. In DNA form, the CDR3 reads TGTGCCAGCAGCCCACGGACTAGCGGGGTCGGGGAGCTGTTTTTT. Translation gives CASSPRTSGVGELFF.

In DNA form, the CDR3 reads TGTGCCAGCAGCTTAGCCCCGGGGACTCCCCCCGGTGAGCAGTTCTTC. This codes for CASSLAPGTPPGEQFF. The chain links TRBV7-2 to TRBJ2-1, with a tentative D call TRBD2 (6 bases). The CDR3 contains 16 residues. In germline, CDR1 is SGHTA, CDR2 FQGNSA. Trimming left V 0 bases short and J 9 bases short, with 18 bases between.

V is TRBV7-9 and J is TRBJ1-1; D is possibly TRBD1 (6 bases). CDR3 size: 15 residues. V lost 5 bases and J lost 0, with 13 bases in between. CDR1 SEHNR and CDR2 FQNEAQ come from the germline V gene (reference sequence). CDR3 DNA sequence: TGTGCCAGCAGCCCACAACAGGGTATGAACACTGAAGCTTTCTTT. This gives the protein CASSPQQGMNTEAFF.

V and J are TRBV20-1 and TRBJ2-7, with 8 positions matching TRBD2. The length of the CDR3 is 10 residues. Germline V gene sequence: CDR1 DFQATT, CDR2 SNEGSKA (reference sequence). V trimming: 6 bases; J trimming: 9 bases; junction bases outside the gene matches: 4. This CDR3 reads CSAVAGTQYF. CDR3 coding DNA: TGCAGTGCAGTAGCGGGAACGCAGTACTTC.

The chain recombines TRBV6-7 with TRBJ2-7; weak D call: TRBD2 (5 bases). TRBV6-7 is filed as an ORF, its function uncertain. Between the trimmed V and J ends, which lost 8 bases and 5 bases, there was a span of 19 bases. The CDR3 extends over 14 amino acids. CDR3 DNA sequence: TGTGCCAGCCAGATTTGGACTCACGGGGACGAGCAGTACTTC. This sequence encodes CASQIWTHGDEQYF.

The J gene is TRBJ2-5, the V gene TRBV18; possibly TRBD2 for D (5 bases). V lost 2 bases and J lost 1, with 8 bases in between. The germline gives CDR1 KGHSH, CDR2 LQKENI. The CDR3 covers 14 residues. DNA for the CDR3: TGTGCCAGCTCACCAACGGCGGGCCAAGAGACCCAGTACTTC. Encoded protein: CASSPTAGQETQYF. Full variable domain (rest looked up from reference TRBV18 and TRBJ2-5): NAGVMQNPRHLVRRRGQEARLRCSPMKGHSHVYWYRQLPEEGLKFMVYLQKENIIDESGMPKERFSAEFPKEGPSILRIQQVVRGDSAAYFCASSPTAGQETQYFGPGTRLLVL.

This clone was counted a single time. CDR3 residues: CASRHPEGAYGYTF. In DNA form, the CDR3 reads TGTGCCAGCAGGCACCCCGAGGGGGCCTATGGCTACACCTTC. The rearrangement links TRBV6-5 to TRBJ1-2, with 7 bases fitting TRBD1. The CDR3 extends over 14 amino acids. Germline-derived CDR1 and CDR2 are MNHEY and SVGAGI. V dropped 6 bases and J dropped 4; count of bases not matched to a gene: 8.

V is TRBV6-5 and J is TRBJ1-2, with D possibly being TRBD1 (5 bases). Between the trimmed V and J ends, which lost 7 bases and 4 bases, there was a span of 13 bases. CDR3 size: 13 residues. CDR1 and CDR2 (germline): MNHEY, SVGAGI. The CDR3 nucleotides are TGTGCCAGCACCCCCGACAGACTCTATGGCTACACCTTC. Protein: CASTPDRLYGYTF.

The V and J genes are TRBV28 and TRBJ1-5, with D possibly matching TRBD1 (6 bases). The CDR3 covers 18 residues. The germline CDR1 and CDR2 sequences are MDHEN and SYDVKM. The V end was cut by 3 bases, the J end by 5 bases, with 23 bases between. CDR3 sequence (DNA): TGTGCCAGCAGTTTGTTCGGCGAGGGGGGGTCCCCATATCAGCCCCAGCATTTT. As protein: CASSLFGEGGSPYQPQHF.

V gene TRBV27 combines with J gene TRBJ2-3, with 10 bases that match TRBD2. V gave up 5 bases and J gave up 5 bases; unmatched junction bases: 7. The CDR3 extends over 15 amino acids. In germline, CDR1 is MNHEY, CDR2 SMNVEV (reference sequence). The CDR3 loop reads CASSPQGLAQDTQYF. CDR3 in DNA: TGTGCCAGCAGTCCCCAGGGACTAGCGCAAGATACGCAGTATTTT.

The chain links TRBV19 to TRBJ1-5, with 7 nucleotides matching TRBD1. Trimming cost V 7 bases and J 1 base; bases outside gene matches: 13. The CDR3 totals 17 residues. Germline V gene lookup returns CDR1 LNHDA and CDR2 SQIVND (reference sequence). CDR3 loop: CASTPYRGTGSNQPQHF. CDR3 bases: TGTGCCAGTACCCCGTACAGGGGAACCGGGAGCAATCAGCCCCAGCATTTT.

The V and J genes are TRBV11-3 and TRBJ2-7; a possible D gene is TRBD2 (6 bases). Germline CDR1 is SGHNT and CDR2 is YENEEA. The V end was cut by 5 bases, the J end by 7 bases, with 15 bases between. This CDR3 spans 13 amino acids. The CDR3 DNA sequence: TGTGCCAGCAGCCCGGGGGTAGCCGGTGAGCAGTACTTC. It encodes CASSPGVAGEQYF.

This clone has a single count. The chain carries TRBV7-2 and TRBJ2-5, with a weak D call TRBD1 (6 bases). Germline CDR1 SGHTA, CDR2 FQGNSA. Trimming left V 4 bases short and J 0 bases short, with 12 bases between. The CDR3 is 15 amino acids. CDR3 coding DNA: TGTGCCAGCAGCTCGGGACATGGGTACCAAGAGACCCAGTACTTC. Encoded protein: CASSSGHGYQETQYF.